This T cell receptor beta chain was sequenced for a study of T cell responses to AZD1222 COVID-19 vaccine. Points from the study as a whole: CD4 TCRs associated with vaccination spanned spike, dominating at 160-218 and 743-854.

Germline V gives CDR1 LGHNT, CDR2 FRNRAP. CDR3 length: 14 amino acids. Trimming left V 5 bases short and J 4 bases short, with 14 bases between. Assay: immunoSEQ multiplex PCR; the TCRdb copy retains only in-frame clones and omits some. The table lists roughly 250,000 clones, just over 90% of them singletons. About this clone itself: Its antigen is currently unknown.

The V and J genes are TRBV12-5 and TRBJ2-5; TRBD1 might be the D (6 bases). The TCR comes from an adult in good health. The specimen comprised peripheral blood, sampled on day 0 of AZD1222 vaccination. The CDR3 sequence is CASGPGQPAETQYF. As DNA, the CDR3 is TGTGCTAGTGGTCCAGGACAGCCTGCAGAGACCCAGTACTTC.